What follows describes a single TCR beta chain. PCR was performed using 60 Vbeta and 13 Jbeta primers. TCRdb's table, derived via immunoSEQ multiplex PCR, lists solely in-frame clones and lacks some. The sample consists of under 200,000 clones, about 76% of them appearing once. This sample stems from a study of cytomegalovirus exposure and HLA in healthy donors. Study background: The study placed 70% to 85% of its 398 genotyped donors in the Caucasian-associated ancestry cluster.

Per germline, CDR1 LNHDA and CDR2 SQIVND (reference sequence). This CDR3 comprises 16 residues. Germline trimming cut 3 bases from V and 6 bases from J; bases unmatched to any gene: 11. Sequences were obtained from PBMCs. The sequence derives from a woman between 40 and 55 years old in good health and CMV-seropositive. The chain couples TRBV19 to TRBJ2-7, with 10 bases that match TRBD1. The CDR3: CASSMIFLGQGSEQYF. The CDR3 DNA is TGTGCCAGTAGTATGATATTCTTGGGACAGGGGAGCGAGCAGTACTTC.